The source of this T cell receptor beta chain is a study of lymphopenia after photon versus proton radiotherapy. Study-wide results and caveats: Oligoclonal CD8+ Temra expansion after nadir drove photon patients' diversity drop.

TCRdb's table, derived via immunoSEQ multiplex PCR, lists solely in-frame clones and lacks some. This table has about 68,000 clones, approximately 91% appearing once. Per germline, CDR1 SNHLY and CDR2 FYNNEI. The CDR3 spans 15 residues. V lost 5 bases and J lost 4, with 15 bases in between. Comments on this clone: Antigen: not known.

The sample here was peripheral blood, taken from a patient treated with photon-based radiotherapy. This receptor was identified in a woman between 65 and 79 years old with pancreatic cancer. The J gene is TRBJ2-1, the V gene TRBV2; maybe TRBD2 (5 bases). The CDR3 coding sequence is TGTGCCAGCAGTTCGGAGGCCGCGCTATACAATGAGCAGTTCTTC. It yields the protein CASSSEAALYNEQFF.